This TCR beta chain was sequenced during a study of CD8 T cells in ankylosing spondylitis. Overall study results and limits: Seemingly characteristic of ankylosing spondylitis blood was a TCR beta motif consisting of several highly homologous variants. Before this, some motif variants had been reported in reactive arthritis synovial fluid and blood. Reportedly, disease-linked clones are significantly enriched in ankylosing spondylitis patients' matched synovial fluid.

This clonotype was seen at least ten times. The antigen is undetermined. The junction had 8 bases not matched to a gene; V was cut back by 2 bases and J by 1 base. The CDR3 extends over 18 amino acids. CDR1 and CDR2 from the germline V gene are SGHAT and FQDESV (reference sequence). Libraries of TCR beta came from quantitative 5'-RACE with molecular barcodes. Using its own MiXCR run on the 5' RACE reads, TCRdb lists one record per CDR3 protein. The sample lists fewer than 650,000 distinct CDR3 sequences; approximately 12% were seen once. The source of this sequence is a male donor with ankylosing spondylitis. The chain uses TRBV11-1 and TRBJ1-1; 12 bases map to TRBD1. The sequencing sample was made of blood, either unsorted or a sorted T cell fraction (not recorded which). The CDR3 DNA is TGTGCCAGCAGCTTACGGGACAGGGGGCAGGTGGGGAACACTGAAGCTTTCTTT. It codes for CASSLRDRGQVGNTEAFF.